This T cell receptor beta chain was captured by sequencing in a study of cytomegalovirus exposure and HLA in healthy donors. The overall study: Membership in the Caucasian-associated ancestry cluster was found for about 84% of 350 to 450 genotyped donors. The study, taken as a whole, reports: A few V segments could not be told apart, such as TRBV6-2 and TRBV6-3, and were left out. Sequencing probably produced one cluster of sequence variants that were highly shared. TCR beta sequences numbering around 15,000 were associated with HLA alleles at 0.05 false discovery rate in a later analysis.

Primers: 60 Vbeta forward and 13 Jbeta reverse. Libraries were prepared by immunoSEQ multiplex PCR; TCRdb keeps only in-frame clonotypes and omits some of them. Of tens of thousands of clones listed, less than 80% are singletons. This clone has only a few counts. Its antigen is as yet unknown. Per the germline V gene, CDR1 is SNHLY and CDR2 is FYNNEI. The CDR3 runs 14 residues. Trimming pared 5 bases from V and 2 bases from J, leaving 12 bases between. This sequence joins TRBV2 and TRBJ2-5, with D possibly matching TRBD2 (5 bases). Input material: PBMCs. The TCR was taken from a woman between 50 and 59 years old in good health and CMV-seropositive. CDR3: CASSIRGDQETQYF. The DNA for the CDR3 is TGTGCCAGCAGTATACGGGGTGATCAAGAGACCCAGTACTTC.